The 13 T cell receptor beta chains in this list originate from one sample, sequenced in a study of spatial heterogeneity in lung cancer. Study-wide findings and caveats: Counts of expanded alpha and beta TCRs within tumors tracked the tumor nonsynonymous mutation count.

Their antigens are not known. TCRdb processed the 5' RACE reads anew with MiXCR; each CDR3 protein has one entry. The sample lists roughly 8,800 distinct CDR3 sequences, about 4.6% occurring once. Time point of the sample: sample taken at primary tumor resection. The starting material was lung tumor tissue, obtained at surgery. The source is a female donor with early-stage non-small cell lung cancer.

This clonotype appeared many times. The limits of the CDR3 on the DNA are not certain, so only TCRdb's listed CDR3 is given. V is TRBV19 and J is TRBJ1-2; TRBD1 is the table's D call, not checked against the DNA. CDR1 and CDR2 from the germline V gene are LNHDA and SQIVND (reference sequence). The CDR3 adds up to 15 amino acids, both ends counted. The CDR3 sequence is CASSIKFGQGAGYNF.

The table lists this clonotype with many counts. V gene TRBV12-5 combines with J gene TRBJ2-4; tentative D call: TRBD2 (6 bases). The CDR3 has 13 residues. CDR1 LGHNT and CDR2 FRNRAP come from the germline V gene. V lost 1 base, J lost 8 bases, and 9 bases lay in between. The CDR3 here is CASGLGLGDIQYF. CDR3 DNA: TGTGCTAGTGGTTTGGGACTAGGGGACATTCAGTACTTC.

This clonotype is classed as medium-sized. This chain uses TRBV4-1 with TRBJ2-1; the D call may be TRBD1 or TRBD2 (5 bases each). The CDR3 extends over 17 amino acids. Trimming shortened V by 4 bases and J by 0 bases, and 16 bases separated the two germline ends. Germline assignment: CDR1 MGHRA and CDR2 YSYEKL. The CDR3 coding sequence is TGCGCCAGCAGCCCCTATGGTGAGGGGAGCTCCTACAATGAGCAGTTCTTC. It is translated as CASSPYGEGSSYNEQFF.

In its sample, this clonotype ranks as medium-sized. The gene calls are TRBV10-3 and TRBJ2-5; D possibly matches TRBD1 or TRBD2 (6 bases each). Germline values: CDR1 ENHRY, CDR2 SYGVKD. The CDR3 spans 15 residues. V was cut by 3 bases and J by 1 base, with 12 bases left in between. The CDR3 bases are TGTGCCATCAGTGAAGGGGGGACACTCCAAGAGACCCAGTACTTC. Translating gives CAISEGGTLQETQYF.

Comment on this clonotype: A much larger clone is a single base away; this may be a read error. The CDR3 is CASSLGVGASYGYNF. The CDR3 DNA reads as TGCGCCAGCAGCTTGGGCGTTGGGGCCTCCTATGGCTACAACTTC. V is TRBV5-1 and J is TRBJ1-2, with D possibly matching TRBD1 (5 bases). The CDR3 runs 15 residues. The germline V gene has CDR1 SGHRS and CDR2 YFSETQ.

This clonotype was detected ten times or more. CDR3 DNA sequence: TGCAGTGCAATGGGCAGGGGCGGGAGGGTCGACAATGAGCAGTTCTTC. Encoded protein: CSAMGRGGRVDNEQFF. The chain recombines TRBV20-1 with TRBJ2-1; TRBD2 agrees at 9 bases. The CDR3 consists of 16 residues. V gave up 6 bases and J gave up 5 bases; unmatched junction bases: 14. From germline, CDR1 is DFQATT and CDR2 SNEGSKA (reference sequence).

This clonotype has at least ten counts. The chain has TRBV20-1 and TRBJ2-3; D possibly corresponds to TRBD2 (6 bases). Trimming stripped 5 bases from V and 1 base from J, with 13 bases between. Germline lookup yields CDR1 DFQATT and CDR2 SNEGSKA (reference sequence). This CDR3 spans 14 amino acids. CDR3 region: CSAPTTGGTDTQYF. The CDR3 bases are TGCAGTGCTCCCACTACGGGGGGCACAGATACGCAGTATTTT.

This clonotype was counted at least ten times. This chain links TRBV3-1 with TRBJ2-5; D possibly uses TRBD1 or TRBD2 (5 bases each). With 1 base removed from V and 5 bases from J, the gap between germline ends came to 14 bases. This CDR3 region has 15 residues. Germline CDR1 LGHDT, CDR2 YNNKEL (reference sequence). CDR3 amino acids: CASSQVGRDPETQYF. DNA of the CDR3: TGTGCCAGCAGCCAAGTCGGTCGGGACCCCGAGACCCAGTACTTC.

The V gene is TRBV20-1, the J gene TRBJ1-2, with 8 bases fitting TRBD1. This CDR3 has 15 residues. Germline CDR1 reads DFQATT; CDR2 reads SNEGSKA (reference sequence). V shed 4 bases and J 4 bases; nucleotides not matched to a gene: 11. This CDR3 is CSANQGTGGLYGYTF. The CDR3 DNA follows: TGCAGTGCTAACCAGGGGACAGGCGGACTCTATGGCTACACCTTC.

At least ten counts were recorded for this clonotype. The CDR3 DNA is TGTGCCAGCAGAAGGACGGATTCTAACTATGGCTACACCTTC. Translated, it gives CASRRTDSNYGYTF. The genes are TRBV6-2 or TRBV6-3 and TRBJ1-2; D is ambiguous. V dropped 6 bases and J dropped 0 bases, with 11 bases sitting between them. The CDR3 totals 14 residues. The germline CDR1 and CDR2 sequences are MNHEY and SVGEGT.

This clonotype appeared many times. The rearrangement uses TRBV5-1 and TRBJ1-4; TRBD1 matches 7 bases. Germline assignment: CDR1 SGHRS and CDR2 YFSETQ. The CDR3 is made up of 14 amino acids. The V segment lost 2 bases and the J segment 6 bases; nucleotides outside the gene matches: 4. The CDR3 here is CASSFGDRDEKLFF. The DNA for the CDR3 is TGCGCCAGCAGCTTTGGAGACAGGGATGAAAAACTGTTTTTT.

The genes are TRBV7-2 and TRBJ1-1; D remains unclear. This CDR3 region has 15 residues. Looked up from germline, CDR1 is SGHTA and CDR2 is FQGNSA. Deletions cut 5 bases from V and 0 bases from J, with 13 bases between. The CDR3: CASSKVGRLNTEAFF. In DNA, the CDR3 is TGTGCCAGCAGCAAGGTTGGACGGCTGAACACTGAAGCTTTCTTT.

The sample holds a few counts of this clonotype. The rearrangement links TRBV19 to TRBJ1-5; D is unclear. Germline lookup yields CDR1 LNHDA and CDR2 SQIVND (reference sequence). The germline V and J ends were trimmed by 3 bases and 3 bases, with 12 bases remaining between them. The CDR3 length is 15 residues. DNA for the CDR3: TGTGCCAGTAGTATGGGTCCTTACTACAATCAGCCCCAGCATTTT. Its translation: CASSMGPYYNQPQHF.